This T cell receptor (beta chain) emerged from a study of beta chain features in type 1 diabetes (dated by TCRdb to 2017 to 2018). Concerning the study at large: Mean age, gender distribution, total cell number and subset yield did not differ between patients and healthy donors. The study compared TCRB repertoires of sorted circulating CD4+ T cell subsets between recently diagnosed type 1 diabetes patients and matched healthy donors. Whereas all 28 donors provided naive and central memory subsets, regulatory and stem cell-like memory subsets were isolated from just 8 patients and roughly 8 healthy donors. Across all samples, around 100 million sorted cells were examined, and cell number per subset correlated strongly with RNA yield.

Each donor gave one peripheral blood draw, averaging approximately 0.11 L, which was collected into heparinised tubes. A BD FACSAria II was used to sort naive, central memory, regulatory and stem cell-like memory CD4+ T cells with a panel that included CD45RO, CCR7, CD25, CD127, CD95 and CD27. A purity above 95% was achieved for all sorted populations. Right away, PBMCs were isolated by Lymphoprep density gradient centrifugation and were stained directly, with no culture step. So that batch effects would be minimized, each experiment stained and sorted samples in pairs, pairing one healthy donor with one patient. As to this clone: The target of this receptor is not known. No per-base quality is available; no much larger clone lies one base away.

Broader findings and caveats from the paper: At VDJ recombination sites, patients with type 1 diabetes made fewer insertions and deleted more nucleotides, a pattern implying thymic rearrangement abnormalities. Shorter templates might be favored by PCR, yet because patient and control samples were amplified and corrected together, any such skew would affect both groups equally. Because the HLA sub-analyses included only small numbers of individuals, any influence of HLA type on TCRB rearrangement was left unresolved. The naive, central memory and regulatory TCRB repertoires appeared to resemble one another more closely among patients than among healthy donors. Because cDNA was sequenced instead of genomic DNA, highly expressing activated cells could be over-represented, though the groups showed no difference in activation or CD3 levels. A moderate but significant shortening of TCRB CDR3 length was observed in type 1 diabetes patients in all four CD4+ subsets.

Trimming takes 6 bases off V and 4 bases off J; junction bases not matched to a gene: 7. CDR1 and CDR2 were assigned from the germline V gene as SGHTA and FQGNSA. CDR3 length: 14 amino acids, cysteine to phenylalanine. Of the read, only the CDR3 DNA is kept; its 42 bases are in frame from base 1. The entire isolated RNA was reverse transcribed using the High Capacity cDNA Reverse Transcription Kit, and thus expressed TCRB transcripts were sequenced. Deep immunoSEQ sequencing was applied to naive, central memory and regulatory T cell samples, giving an average of roughly 3.5 million total reads per sample. Sorted cells were lysed in RLT buffer, and RNA was extracted using DNase-treated RNeasy Micro or Mini kits according to cell number. Each cell subset was processed separately to prevent cross-contamination, with patient and healthy donor samples processed together. The immunoSEQ multiplex PCR was used to amplify TCRB sequences from cDNA, generating 87-bp fragments that spanned the CDR3 region. Amplicons were sequenced on the Illumina HiSeq platform. As for the original processing: PCR bias was corrected computationally using synthetic template baselines, and reads within Hamming distance 2 were collapsed, with unmergeable singletons discarded. Reads were aligned against IMGT so that V, D and J genes, CDR3 length and insertions or deletions at six rearrangement sites could be assigned. Clonotype counts were normalized to sorted cell number within each subset before computing true diversity and Gini coefficients with the tcR R package. Repertoire sharing was quantified using the overlap coefficient calculated on TCRB nucleotide sequences. What TCRdb holds here is the immuneACCESS table cut down to in-frame rearrangements. Part of the clones is not present; checked against another copy, under half of the missing clones reflect an unresolved V gene, and the others are unexplained. The V and J calls and clone size come from that table; D and trimming were worked out from the DNA. This sample is represented by 140,000 or so clones; nearly 9.5% of them were singletons. The ten largest make up around 0.63% of the sample.

The rearranged chain carries TRBV7-2 and TRBJ2-7; TRBD2 agrees with 9 junctional bases. Sequenced: central memory CD4+ T cells from blood. The TCR was taken from a man younger than 30 in good health. The CDR3 reads as follows: CASRAGLAVYEQYF. Here is the DNA: TGTGCCAGCAGAGCGGGACTAGCTGTTTACGAGCAGTACTTC. The CDR3 plus the reference TRBV7-2 and TRBJ2-7 genes for the other parts give the full variable domain: GAGVSQSPSNKVTEKGKDVELRCDPISGHTALYWYRQSLGQGLEFLIYFQGNSAPDKSGLPSDRFSAERTGGSVSTLTIQRTQQEDSAVYLCASRAGLAVYEQYFGPGTRLTVT.